These 12 T cell receptor beta chains originate from one sample sequenced in a study of T cell clonotyping in hematopoietic cell transplantation (dated by TCRdb to the early 2020s). This sample's time point label indicates: 30 days after allo-HCT. Library creation used the immunoSEQ multiplex PCR assay. Imported from immuneACCESS, the table was reduced by TCRdb to in-frame sequences with V and J called. These copies leave out some clones; in studies compared against another copy, an unresolved V gene accounts for under half, and the cause of the remainder is not known. This sample comprises about 16,000 clones, more than 60% of them detected only once. The ten largest account for 10% to 15% of the sample. The sequencing here drew on PBMCs, taken 30 days after allogeneic stem cell transplant. These receptors came from a male patient between 50 and 60 years old who had an allogeneic stem cell transplant from an unrelated donor, so T cells may come from the graft donor. Some clones in this sample may be carry-over from other donors' samples.

The rearrangement joins TRBV2 to TRBJ1-5; 10 bases line up with TRBD1. The V and J ends lost 5 bases and 1 base, in that order; junction bases with no gene match: 5. The germline gives CDR1 SNHLY, CDR2 FYNNEI. The CDR3 is made up of 16 amino acids. The CDR3 nucleotides are TGTGCCAGCAGTCGAGAGACAGGGGGCAGCAATCAGCCCCAGCATTTT. This codes for CASSRETGGSNQPQHF.

V usage is TRBV6-5 and J usage is TRBJ2-7; 8 nucleotides match TRBD1. Germline V gene lookup returns CDR1 MNHEY and CDR2 SVGAGI. This CDR3 spans 15 amino acids. Trimming took 0 bases from V and 2 from J; bases not matched to a gene: 3. CDR3 residues: CASSYSRQGPYEQYF. Here the CDR3 DNA reads TGTGCCAGCAGTTACTCTAGACAGGGGCCCTACGAGCAGTACTTC.

This chain connects TRBV25-1 to TRBJ1-2; D may be TRBD1 (6 bases). V was trimmed by 6 bases and J by 4 bases, leaving 21 bases between them. CDR1 is MGHDK, CDR2 SYGVNS, per germline. The CDR3 loop spans 16 amino acids. The CDR3 nucleotides read TGTGCCAGCAGCGGAATCGGAGGGGGGCGTAGCTATGGCTACACCTTC. Its translation: CASSGIGGGRSYGYTF.

The J gene is TRBJ1-1, the V gene TRBV30; D unresolved. The V gene's germline CDR1 is GTSNPN and CDR2 SVGIG (reference sequence). The CDR3 has 13 amino acids. Trimming pared 0 bases from V and 4 bases from J, leaving 9 bases between. The CDR3 sequence is CAWSVQLATEAFF. The CDR3 coding sequence is TGTGCCTGGAGTGTACAGCTTGCCACTGAAGCTTTCTTT.

This rearrangement joins TRBV5-6 to TRBJ2-5; a possible D gene is TRBD2 (7 bases). The J call could be wrong; TRBJ2-7 is a better fit for the DNA end. The CDR3 has 14 residues. Looked up from germline, CDR1 is SGHDT and CDR2 is YYEEEE. The CDR3 nucleotides are TGTGCCAGCAGCTTTGGGAGGGGGTTCTACGAGCAGTACTTC. Translation gives CASSFGRGFYEQYF.

The CDR3 spells CASGWSEQYF. The DNA of the CDR3 is TGTGCCAGCGGGTGGTCCGAGCAGTACTTC. The chain has TRBV6-5 and TRBJ2-7; D gene ambiguous. The ends were cut back, 8 bases at V and 6 bases at J, with 8 bases in the middle. The CDR3 loop spans 10 amino acids. CDR1 and CDR2 (germline): MNHEY, SVGAGI.

The rearrangement links TRBV30 to TRBJ2-7, with D tentatively TRBD1 or TRBD2 (5 bases each). The CDR3 length is 15 residues. The germline V gene has CDR1 GTSNPN and CDR2 SVGIG (reference sequence). V lost 0 bases, J lost 5 bases, and 17 bases lay in between. The CDR3 here is CAWSVGWQGAHEQYF. The CDR3 coding sequence is TGTGCCTGGAGTGTAGGGTGGCAGGGAGCCCACGAGCAGTACTTC.

In this sample, this clone turned up a few times. V gene TRBV6-5 combines with J gene TRBJ1-5; D remains unclear. The germline gives CDR1 MNHEY, CDR2 SVGAGI. Deletions cut 6 bases from V and 4 bases from J, with 10 bases between. The CDR3 sequence is 13 residues long. CDR3 sequence: CASSTQSNQPQHF. CDR3 DNA: TGTGCCAGCAGCACGCAGTCTAATCAGCCCCAGCATTTT.

The chain has TRBV30 and TRBJ2-7; a possible D gene is TRBD1 (6 bases). Trimming removed 0 bases at V and 5 bases at J, with 11 bases between. CDR1 and CDR2 (germline): GTSNPN, SVGIG (reference sequence). The length of the CDR3 is 13 residues. The CDR3 DNA reads TGTGCCTGGAGTGTACAGGGTATCCACGAGCAGTACTTC. Residues: CAWSVQGIHEQYF. The full variable domain, its missing parts supplied by reference TRBV30 and TRBJ2-7, is SQTIHQWPATLVQPVGSPLSLECTVEGTSNPNLYWYRQAAGRGLQLLFYSVGIGQISSEVPQNLSASRPQDRQFILSSKKLLLSDSGFYLCAWSVQGIHEQYFGPGTRLTVT.

This clone has just one count. The rearrangement uses TRBV30 and TRBJ2-5; weak D call: TRBD2 (5 bases). The CDR3 runs 13 residues. Trimming removed 5 bases at V and 2 bases at J, with 12 bases between. Germline values: CDR1 GTSNPN, CDR2 SVGIG (reference sequence). The chain's CDR3 is CAWGSIPQETQYF. The CDR3 DNA sequence: TGTGCCTGGGGGAGTATTCCTCAAGAGACCCAGTACTTC.

This clone was recorded only once. This sequence joins TRBV6-5 and TRBJ2-7, with TRBD1 matching 8 bases. CDR1 and CDR2 (germline): MNHEY, SVGAGI. The CDR3 extends over 12 amino acids. The J segment lost 8 bases and the V segment lost 5 bases, leaving 5 bases of the junction unmatched. CDR3 residues: CASSPRQGKQYF. CDR3 bases: TGTGCCAGCAGTCCGAGACAGGGGAAGCAGTACTTC.

The J gene is TRBJ2-7, the V gene TRBV27; D possibly corresponds to TRBD1 (5 bases). Germline CDR1 reads MNHEY; CDR2 reads SMNVEV (reference sequence). Trimming took off 2 bases at V and 2 bases at J, with 19 bases between the two ends. The CDR3 covers 17 residues. The CDR3 here is CASSLTDDRQKAYEQYF. As DNA, the CDR3 is TGTGCCAGCAGTTTAACGGATGACAGACAAAAGGCCTACGAGCAGTACTTC.